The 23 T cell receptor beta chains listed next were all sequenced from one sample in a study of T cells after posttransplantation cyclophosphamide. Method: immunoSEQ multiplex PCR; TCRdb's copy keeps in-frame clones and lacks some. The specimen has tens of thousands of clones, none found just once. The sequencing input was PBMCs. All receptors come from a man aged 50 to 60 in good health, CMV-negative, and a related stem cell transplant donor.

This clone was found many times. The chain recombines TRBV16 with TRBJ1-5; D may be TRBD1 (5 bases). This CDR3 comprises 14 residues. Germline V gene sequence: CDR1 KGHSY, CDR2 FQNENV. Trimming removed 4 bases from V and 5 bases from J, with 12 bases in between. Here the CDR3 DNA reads TGTGCCAGCAGCCGGACTCGGGGGGATCAGCCCCAGCATTTT. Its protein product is CASSRTRGDQPQHF.

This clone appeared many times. The CDR3 DNA follows: TGCAGGGCCCTCGTCTCAGATACGCAGTATTTT. As protein: CRALVSDTQYF. This chain joins TRBV20-1 and TRBJ2-3, with D unresolved. Germline V gives CDR1 DFQATT, CDR2 SNEGSKA (reference sequence). The CDR3 consists of 11 residues.

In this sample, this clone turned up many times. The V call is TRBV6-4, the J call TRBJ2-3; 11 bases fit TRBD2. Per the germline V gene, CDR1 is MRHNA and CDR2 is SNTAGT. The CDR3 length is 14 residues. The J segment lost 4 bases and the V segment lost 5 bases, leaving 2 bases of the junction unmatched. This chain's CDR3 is CASSKLAGADTQYF. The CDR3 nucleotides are TGTGCCAGCAGTAAACTAGCGGGGGCAGATACGCAGTATTTT.

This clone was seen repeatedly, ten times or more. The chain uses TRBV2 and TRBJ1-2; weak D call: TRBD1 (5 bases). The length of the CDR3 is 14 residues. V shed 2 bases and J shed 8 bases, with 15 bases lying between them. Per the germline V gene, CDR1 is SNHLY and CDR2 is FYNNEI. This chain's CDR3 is CASSETLQAEGYTF. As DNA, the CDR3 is TGTGCCAGCAGTGAAACCCTACAGGCGGAGGGCTACACCTTC.

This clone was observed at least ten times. CDR3 sequence: CSVSEQGNTEAFF. Written as DNA, the CDR3 is TGCAGCGTGTCGGAACAGGGAAACACTGAAGCTTTCTTT. The chain has TRBV29-1 and TRBJ1-1, with D maybe TRBD1 (6 bases). V shed 6 bases and J shed 2 bases, with 13 bases lying between them. Germline V gives CDR1 SQVTM, CDR2 ANQGSEA. The CDR3 totals 13 residues. Together with reference TRBV29-1 and TRBJ1-1, the CDR3 gives the full variable domain: SAVISQKPSRDICQRGTSLTIQCQVDSQVTMMFWYRQQPGQSLTLIATANQGSEATYESGFVIDKFPISRPNLTFSTLTVSNMSPEDSSIYLCSVSEQGNTEAFFGQGTRLTVV.

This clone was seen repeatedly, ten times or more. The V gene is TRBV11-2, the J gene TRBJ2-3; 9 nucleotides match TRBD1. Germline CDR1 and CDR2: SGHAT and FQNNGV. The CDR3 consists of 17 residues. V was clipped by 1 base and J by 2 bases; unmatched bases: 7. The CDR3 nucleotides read TGTGCCAGCAGCTTAGCTTTCGGGACAGGGTACACAGATACGCAGTATTTT. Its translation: CASSLAFGTGYTDTQYF.

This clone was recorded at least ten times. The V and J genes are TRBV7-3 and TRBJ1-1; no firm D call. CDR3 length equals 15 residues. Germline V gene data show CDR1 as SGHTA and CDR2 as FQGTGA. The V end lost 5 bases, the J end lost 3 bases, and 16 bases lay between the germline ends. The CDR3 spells CASSPMAGSYTEAFF. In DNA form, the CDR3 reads TGTGCCAGCAGCCCGATGGCAGGATCTTACACTGAAGCTTTCTTT.

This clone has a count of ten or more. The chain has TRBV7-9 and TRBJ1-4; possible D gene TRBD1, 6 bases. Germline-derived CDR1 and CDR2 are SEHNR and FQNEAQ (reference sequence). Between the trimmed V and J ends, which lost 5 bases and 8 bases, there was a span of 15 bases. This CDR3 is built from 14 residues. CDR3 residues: CASSRDRPGEKLFF. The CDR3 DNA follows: TGTGCCAGCAGCCGAGACAGGCCGGGGGAAAAACTGTTTTTT.

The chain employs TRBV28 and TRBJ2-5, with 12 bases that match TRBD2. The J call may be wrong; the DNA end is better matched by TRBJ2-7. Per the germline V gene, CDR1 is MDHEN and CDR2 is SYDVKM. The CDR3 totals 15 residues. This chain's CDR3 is CASSETSGRPYEQYF. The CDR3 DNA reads TGTGCCAGCAGTGAGACTAGCGGGAGACCCTACGAGCAGTACTTC.

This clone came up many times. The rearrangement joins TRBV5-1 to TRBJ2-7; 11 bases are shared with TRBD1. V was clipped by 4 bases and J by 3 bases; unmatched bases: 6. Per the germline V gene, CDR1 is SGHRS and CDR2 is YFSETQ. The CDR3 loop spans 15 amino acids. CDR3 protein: CASSRTGTGGYEQYF. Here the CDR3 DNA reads TGCGCCAGCAGCCGAACCGGGACAGGGGGCTACGAGCAGTACTTC.

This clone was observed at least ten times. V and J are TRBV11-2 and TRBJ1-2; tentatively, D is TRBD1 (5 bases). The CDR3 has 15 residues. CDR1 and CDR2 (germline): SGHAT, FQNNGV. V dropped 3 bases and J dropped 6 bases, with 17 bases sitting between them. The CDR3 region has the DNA TGTGCCAGCAGCTTCAGTGGATGGCAGGGTAATGGCTACACCTTC. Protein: CASSFSGWQGNGYTF.

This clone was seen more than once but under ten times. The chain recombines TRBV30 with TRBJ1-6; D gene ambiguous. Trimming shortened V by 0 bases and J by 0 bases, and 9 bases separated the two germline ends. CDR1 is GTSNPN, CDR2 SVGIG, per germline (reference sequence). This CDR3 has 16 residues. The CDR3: CAWSVGGSSYNSPLHF. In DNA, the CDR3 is TGTGCCTGGAGTGTCGGAGGGAGCTCCTATAATTCACCCCTCCACTTT.

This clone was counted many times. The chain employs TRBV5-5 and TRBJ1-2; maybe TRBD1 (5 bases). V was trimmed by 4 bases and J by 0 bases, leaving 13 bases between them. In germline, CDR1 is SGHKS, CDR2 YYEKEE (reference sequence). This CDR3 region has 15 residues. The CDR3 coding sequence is TGTGCCAGCAGCCCTTCGACAGCTACTAACTATGGCTACACCTTC. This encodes CASSPSTATNYGYTF.

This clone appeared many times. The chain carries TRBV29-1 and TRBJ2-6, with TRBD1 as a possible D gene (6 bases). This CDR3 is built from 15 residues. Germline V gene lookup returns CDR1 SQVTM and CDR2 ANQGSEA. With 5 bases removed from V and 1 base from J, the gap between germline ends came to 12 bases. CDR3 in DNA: TGCAGCGTTCAACAGGGTGGGTCTGGGGCCAACGTCCTGACTTTC. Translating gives CSVQQGGSGANVLTF.

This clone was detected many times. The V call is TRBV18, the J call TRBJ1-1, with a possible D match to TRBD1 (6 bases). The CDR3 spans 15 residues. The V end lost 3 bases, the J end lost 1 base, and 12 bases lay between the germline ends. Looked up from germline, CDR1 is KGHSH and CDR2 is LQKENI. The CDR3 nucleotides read TGTGCCAGCTCACCGGTAGGGACACCGAACACTGAAGCTTTCTTT. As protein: CASSPVGTPNTEAFF.

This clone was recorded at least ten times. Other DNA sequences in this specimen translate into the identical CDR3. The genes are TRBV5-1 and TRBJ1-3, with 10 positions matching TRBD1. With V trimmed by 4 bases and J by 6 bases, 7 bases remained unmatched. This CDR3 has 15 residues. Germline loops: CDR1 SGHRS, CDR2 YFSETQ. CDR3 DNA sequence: TGCGCCAGCAGCCCATGGACAGGGGGAGAAAACACCATATATTTT. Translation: CASSPWTGGENTIYF.

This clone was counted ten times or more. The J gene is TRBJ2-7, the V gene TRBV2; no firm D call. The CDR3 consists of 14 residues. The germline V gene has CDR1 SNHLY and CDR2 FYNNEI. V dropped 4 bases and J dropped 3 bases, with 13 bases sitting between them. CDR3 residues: CASSGGQAYYEQYF. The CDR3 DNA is TGTGCCAGCAGTGGTGGCCAGGCCTACTACGAGCAGTACTTC.

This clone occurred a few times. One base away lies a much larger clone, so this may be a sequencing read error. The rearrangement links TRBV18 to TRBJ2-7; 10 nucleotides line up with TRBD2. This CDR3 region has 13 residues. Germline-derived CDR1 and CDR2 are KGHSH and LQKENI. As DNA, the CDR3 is TGTGCCGGCTCACCCCGATCTAGCGGGAGTTGGTGGTTC. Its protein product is CAGSPRSSGSWWF.

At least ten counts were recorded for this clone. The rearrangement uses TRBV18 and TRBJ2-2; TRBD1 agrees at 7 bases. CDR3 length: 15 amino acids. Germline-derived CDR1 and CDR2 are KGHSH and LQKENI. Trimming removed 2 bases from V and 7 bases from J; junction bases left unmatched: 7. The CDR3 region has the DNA TGTGCCAGCTCACCAGAGACAGGGATCGGCGGGGAGCTGTTTTTT. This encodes CASSPETGIGGELFF.

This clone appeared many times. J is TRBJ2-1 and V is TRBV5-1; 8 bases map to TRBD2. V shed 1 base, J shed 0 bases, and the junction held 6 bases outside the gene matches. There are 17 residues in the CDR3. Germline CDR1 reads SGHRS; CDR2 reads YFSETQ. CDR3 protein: CASSLFSGAYSYNEQFF. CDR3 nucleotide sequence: TGCGCCAGCAGCTTGTTTAGCGGGGCTTACTCCTACAATGAGCAGTTCTTC.

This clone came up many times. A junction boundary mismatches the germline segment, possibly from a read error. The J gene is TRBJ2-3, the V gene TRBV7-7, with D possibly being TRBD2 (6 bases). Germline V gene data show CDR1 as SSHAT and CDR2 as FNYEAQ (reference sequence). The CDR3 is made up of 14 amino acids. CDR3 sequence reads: CASSPSRRADTQYF. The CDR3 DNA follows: TGTGCTAGCAGCCCTAGTCGGAGGGCAGATACGCAGTATTTT. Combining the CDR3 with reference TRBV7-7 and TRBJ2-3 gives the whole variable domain GAGVSQSPRYKVTKRGQDVTLRCDPISSHATLYWYQQALGQGPEFLTYFNYEAQPDKSGLPSDRFSAERPEGSISTLTIQRTEQRDSAMYRCASSPSRRADTQYFGPGTRLTVL.

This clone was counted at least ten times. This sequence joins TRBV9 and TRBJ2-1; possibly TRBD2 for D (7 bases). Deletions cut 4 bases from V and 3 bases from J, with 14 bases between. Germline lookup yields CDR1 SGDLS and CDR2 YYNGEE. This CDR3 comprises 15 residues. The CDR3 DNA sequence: TGTGCCAGCAGCCCGCCGGGGGGCCGCTACAATGAGCAGTTCTTC. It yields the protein CASSPPGGRYNEQFF.

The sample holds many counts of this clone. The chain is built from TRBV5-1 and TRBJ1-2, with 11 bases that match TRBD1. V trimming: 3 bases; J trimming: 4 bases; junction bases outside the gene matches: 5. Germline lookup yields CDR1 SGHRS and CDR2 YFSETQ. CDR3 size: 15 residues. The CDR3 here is CASSSGQGDFYGYTF. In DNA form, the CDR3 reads TGCGCCAGCAGCTCGGGACAGGGGGACTTCTATGGCTACACCTTC.